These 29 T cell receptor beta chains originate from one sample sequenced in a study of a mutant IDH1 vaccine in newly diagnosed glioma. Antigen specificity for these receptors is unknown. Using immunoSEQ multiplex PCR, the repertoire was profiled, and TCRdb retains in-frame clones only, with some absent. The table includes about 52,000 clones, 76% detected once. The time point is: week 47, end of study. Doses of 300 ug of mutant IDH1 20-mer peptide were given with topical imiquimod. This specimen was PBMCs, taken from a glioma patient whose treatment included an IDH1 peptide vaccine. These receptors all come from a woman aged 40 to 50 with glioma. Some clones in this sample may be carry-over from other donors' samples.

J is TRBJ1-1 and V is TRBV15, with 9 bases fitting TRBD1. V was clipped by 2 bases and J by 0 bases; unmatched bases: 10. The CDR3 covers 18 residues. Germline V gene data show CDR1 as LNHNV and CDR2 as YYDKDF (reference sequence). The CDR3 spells CATSRYGTGSSMNTEAFF. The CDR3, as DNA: TGTGCCACCAGCAGATACGGGACAGGGTCGTCGATGAACACTGAAGCTTTCTTT.

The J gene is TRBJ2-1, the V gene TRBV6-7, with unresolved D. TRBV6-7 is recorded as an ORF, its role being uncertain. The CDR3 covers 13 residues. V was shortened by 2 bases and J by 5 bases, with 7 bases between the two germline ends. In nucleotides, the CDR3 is TGTGCCAGCAGTTACGGGTCTAACAATGAGCAGTTCTTC. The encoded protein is CASSYGSNNEQFF.

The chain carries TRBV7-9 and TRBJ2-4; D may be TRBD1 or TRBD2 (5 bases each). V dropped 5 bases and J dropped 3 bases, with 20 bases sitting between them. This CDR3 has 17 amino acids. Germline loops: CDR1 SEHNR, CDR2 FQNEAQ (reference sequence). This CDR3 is CASSPSRGPRGKNIQYF. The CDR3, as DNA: TGTGCCAGCAGCCCCTCCCGGGGCCCCCGTGGCAAAAACATTCAGTACTTC.

This CDR3 is CASSLEARGQNGYTF. The CDR3 DNA follows: TGTGCCAGCAGCTTAGAAGCGCGGGGACAAAACGGCTACACCTTC. This chain uses TRBV7-2 with TRBJ1-2; D is possibly TRBD1 (6 bases). Germline loops: CDR1 SGHTA, CDR2 FQGNSA. V lost 1 base and J 8 bases, leaving 17 bases between the germline ends. This CDR3 contains 15 residues.

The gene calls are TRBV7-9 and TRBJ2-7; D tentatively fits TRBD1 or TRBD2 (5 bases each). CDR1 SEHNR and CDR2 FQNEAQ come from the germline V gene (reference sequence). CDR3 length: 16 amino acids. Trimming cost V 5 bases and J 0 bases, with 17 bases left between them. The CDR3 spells CASSRTGPRSSYEQYF. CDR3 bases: TGTGCCAGCAGCCGGACGGGGCCTCGCTCCTCCTACGAGCAGTACTTC.

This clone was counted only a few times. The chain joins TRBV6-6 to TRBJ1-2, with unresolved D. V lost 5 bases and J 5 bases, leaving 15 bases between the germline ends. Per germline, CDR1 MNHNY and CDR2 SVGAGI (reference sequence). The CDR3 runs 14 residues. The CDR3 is CASSQIAGGYGYTF. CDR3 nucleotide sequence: TGTGCCAGCAGTCAGATTGCCGGCGGTTATGGCTACACCTTC.

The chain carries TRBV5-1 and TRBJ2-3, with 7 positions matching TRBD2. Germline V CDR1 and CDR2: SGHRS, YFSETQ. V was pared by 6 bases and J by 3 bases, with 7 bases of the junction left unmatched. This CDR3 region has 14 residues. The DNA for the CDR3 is TGCGCCAGCACAAAAGCGGGGAGTACAGATACGCAGTATTTT. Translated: CASTKAGSTDTQYF.

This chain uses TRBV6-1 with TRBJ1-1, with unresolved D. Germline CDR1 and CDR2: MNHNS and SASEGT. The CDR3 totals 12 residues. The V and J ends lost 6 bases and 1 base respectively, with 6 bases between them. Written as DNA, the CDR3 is TGTGCCAGCAGGAAGGGGAACACTGAAGCTTTCTTT. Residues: CASRKGNTEAFF.

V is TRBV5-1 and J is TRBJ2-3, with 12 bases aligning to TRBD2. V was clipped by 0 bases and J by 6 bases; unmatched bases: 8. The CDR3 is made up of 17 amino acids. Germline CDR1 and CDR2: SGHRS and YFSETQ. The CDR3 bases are TGCGCCAGCAGCTTGGATCTAGCGGGGGGGACTCTGGATACGCAGTATTTT. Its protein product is CASSLDLAGGTLDTQYF.

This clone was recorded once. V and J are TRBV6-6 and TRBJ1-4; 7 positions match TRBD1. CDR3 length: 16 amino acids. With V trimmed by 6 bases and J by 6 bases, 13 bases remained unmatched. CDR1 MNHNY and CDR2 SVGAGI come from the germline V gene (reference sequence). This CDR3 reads CASRPIGRGRDEKLFF. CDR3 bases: TGTGCCAGCAGACCAATAGGGAGGGGGCGCGATGAAAAACTGTTTTTT.

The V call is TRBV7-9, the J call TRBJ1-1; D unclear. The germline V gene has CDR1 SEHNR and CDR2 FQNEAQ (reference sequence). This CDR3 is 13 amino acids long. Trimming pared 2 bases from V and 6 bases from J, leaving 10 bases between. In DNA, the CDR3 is TGTGCCAGCAGCTTACAAATCGGGGCTGAAGCTTTCTTT. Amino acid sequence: CASSLQIGAEAFF.

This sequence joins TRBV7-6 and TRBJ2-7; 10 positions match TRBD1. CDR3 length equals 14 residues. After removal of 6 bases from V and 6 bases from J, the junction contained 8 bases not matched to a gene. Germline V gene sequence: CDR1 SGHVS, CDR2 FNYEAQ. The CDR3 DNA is TGTGCCAGCAGTTCTGGACAGGGGGTTGGCGAGCAGTACTTC. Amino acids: CASSSGQGVGEQYF.

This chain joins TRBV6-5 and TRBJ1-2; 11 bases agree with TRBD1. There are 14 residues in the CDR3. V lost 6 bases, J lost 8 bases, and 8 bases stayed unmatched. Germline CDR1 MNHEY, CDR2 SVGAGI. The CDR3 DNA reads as TGTGCCAGCAGCCGGGACAGGGGGTATAGGGGCTACACCTTC. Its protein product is CASSRDRGYRGYTF.

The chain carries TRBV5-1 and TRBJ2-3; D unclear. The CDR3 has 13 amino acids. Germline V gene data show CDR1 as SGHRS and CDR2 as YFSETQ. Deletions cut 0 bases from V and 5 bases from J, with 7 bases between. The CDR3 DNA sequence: TGCGCCAGCAGCTTGGTGGGGTTAGATACGCAGTATTTT. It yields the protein CASSLVGLDTQYF.

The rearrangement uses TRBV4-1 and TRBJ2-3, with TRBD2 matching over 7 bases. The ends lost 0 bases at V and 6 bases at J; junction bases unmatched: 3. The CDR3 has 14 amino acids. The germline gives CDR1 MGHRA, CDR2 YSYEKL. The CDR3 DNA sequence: TGCGCCAGCAGCCAAGAGGGAGGGACGGATACGCAGTATTTT. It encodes CASSQEGGTDTQYF.

The DNA for the CDR3 is TGTGCCAGCGCCCGGGGACTTGCGGGAGGGCGGCAAGAGACCCAGTACTTC. Amino acid sequence: CASARGLAGGRQETQYF. This chain joins TRBV2 and TRBJ2-5, with TRBD2 identical over 9 bases. The V gene's germline CDR1 is SNHLY and CDR2 FYNNEI. The CDR3 sequence is 17 residues long. The ends lost 8 bases at V and 2 bases at J; junction bases unmatched: 15.

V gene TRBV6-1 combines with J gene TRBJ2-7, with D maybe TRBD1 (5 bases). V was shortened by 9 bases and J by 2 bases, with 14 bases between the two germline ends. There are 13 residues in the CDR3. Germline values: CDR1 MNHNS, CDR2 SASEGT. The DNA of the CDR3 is TGTGCCAGTTTTTCAGGGTACGCCTACGAGCAGTACTTC. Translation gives CASFSGYAYEQYF.

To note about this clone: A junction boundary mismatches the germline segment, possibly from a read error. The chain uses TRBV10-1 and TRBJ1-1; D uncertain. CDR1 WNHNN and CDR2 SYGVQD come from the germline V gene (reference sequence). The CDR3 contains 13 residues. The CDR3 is CASSESGRAEASF. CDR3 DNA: TGCGCCAGCAGTGAGTCTGGCCGGGCTGAAGCTTCCTTT.

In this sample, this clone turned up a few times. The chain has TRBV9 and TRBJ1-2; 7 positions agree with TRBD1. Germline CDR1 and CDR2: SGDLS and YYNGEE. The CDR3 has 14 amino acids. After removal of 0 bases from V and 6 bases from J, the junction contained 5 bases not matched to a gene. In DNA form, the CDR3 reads TGTGCCAGCAGCGTAGCGACAGGGTATGATGGCTACACCTTC. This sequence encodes CASSVATGYDGYTF.

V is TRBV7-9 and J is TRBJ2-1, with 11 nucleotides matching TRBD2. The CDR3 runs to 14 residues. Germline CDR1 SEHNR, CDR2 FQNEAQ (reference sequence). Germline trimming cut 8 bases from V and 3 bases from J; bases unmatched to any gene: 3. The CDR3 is CASVGTSGYNEQFF. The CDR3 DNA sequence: TGTGCCAGCGTTGGGACTAGCGGCTACAATGAGCAGTTCTTC. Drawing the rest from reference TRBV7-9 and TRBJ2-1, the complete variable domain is DTGVSQNPRHKITKRGQNVTFRCDPISEHNRLYWYRQTLGQGPEFLTYFQNEAQLEKSRLLSDRFSAERPKGSFSTLEIQRTEQGDSAMYLCASVGTSGYNEQFFGPGTRLTVL.

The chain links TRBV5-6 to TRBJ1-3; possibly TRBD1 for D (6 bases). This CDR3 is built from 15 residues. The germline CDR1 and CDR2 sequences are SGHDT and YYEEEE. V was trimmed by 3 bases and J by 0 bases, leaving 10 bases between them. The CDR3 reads CASSWGASSGNTIYF. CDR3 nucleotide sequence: TGTGCCAGCAGCTGGGGGGCAAGCTCTGGAAACACCATATATTTT.

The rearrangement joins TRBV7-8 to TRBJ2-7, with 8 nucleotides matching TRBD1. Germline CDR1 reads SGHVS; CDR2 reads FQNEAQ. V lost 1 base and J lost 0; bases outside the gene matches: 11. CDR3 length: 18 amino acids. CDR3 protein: CASSLETSTGGSSYEQYF. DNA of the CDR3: TGTGCCAGCAGCTTAGAAACGTCTACAGGGGGGAGCTCCTACGAGCAGTACTTC.

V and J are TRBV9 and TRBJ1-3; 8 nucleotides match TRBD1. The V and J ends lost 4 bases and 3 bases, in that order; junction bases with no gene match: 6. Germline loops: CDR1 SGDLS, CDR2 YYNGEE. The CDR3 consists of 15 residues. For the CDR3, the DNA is TGTGCCAGCAGCACCGACAGGGGCCTTGGAAACACCATATATTTT. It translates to CASSTDRGLGNTIYF.

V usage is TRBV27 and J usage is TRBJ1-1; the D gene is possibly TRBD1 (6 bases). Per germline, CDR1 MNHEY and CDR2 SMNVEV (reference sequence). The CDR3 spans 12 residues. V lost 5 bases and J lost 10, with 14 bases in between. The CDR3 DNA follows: TGTGCCAGCAGTCCCCGAACAGGGTTAGCTTTCTTT. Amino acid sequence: CASSPRTGLAFF.

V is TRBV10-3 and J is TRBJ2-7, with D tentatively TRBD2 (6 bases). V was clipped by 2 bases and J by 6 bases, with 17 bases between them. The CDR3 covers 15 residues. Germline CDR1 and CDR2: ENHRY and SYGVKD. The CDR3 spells CAISELRALGGEQYF. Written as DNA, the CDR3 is TGTGCCATCAGTGAGCTTCGAGCTCTGGGGGGCGAGCAGTACTTC.

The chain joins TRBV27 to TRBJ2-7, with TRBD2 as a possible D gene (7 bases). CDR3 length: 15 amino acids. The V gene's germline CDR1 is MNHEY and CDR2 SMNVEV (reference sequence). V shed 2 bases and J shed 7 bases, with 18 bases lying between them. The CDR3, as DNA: TGTGCCAGCAGTTTACCGCCCGGGGGGCGGGGGGAGCAGTACTTC. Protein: CASSLPPGGRGEQYF.

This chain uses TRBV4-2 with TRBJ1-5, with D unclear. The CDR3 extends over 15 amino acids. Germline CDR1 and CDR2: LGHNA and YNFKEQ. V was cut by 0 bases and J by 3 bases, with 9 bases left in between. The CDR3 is CASSQDAGPNQPQHF. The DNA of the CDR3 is TGTGCCAGCAGCCAAGATGCGGGCCCCAATCAGCCCCAGCATTTT.

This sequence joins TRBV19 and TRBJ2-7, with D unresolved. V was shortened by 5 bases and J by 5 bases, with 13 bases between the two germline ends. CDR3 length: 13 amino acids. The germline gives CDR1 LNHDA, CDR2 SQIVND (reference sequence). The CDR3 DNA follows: TGTGCCAGTAGTGTAGGGAATCGGAACGAGCAGTACTTC. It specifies CASSVGNRNEQYF.

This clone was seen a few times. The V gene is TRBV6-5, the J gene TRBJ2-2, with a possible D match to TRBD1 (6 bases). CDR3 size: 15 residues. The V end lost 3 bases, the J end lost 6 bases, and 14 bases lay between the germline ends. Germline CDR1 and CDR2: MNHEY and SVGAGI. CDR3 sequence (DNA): TGTGCCAGCAGTTATTCTTTTACAGGGTCCGGGGAGCTGTTTTTT. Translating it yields CASSYSFTGSGELFF.